This entry is about one T cell receptor beta chain. In the source study's methods: Estimated nucleated cell counts came from reference gene primer amplification. Here immunoSEQ multiplex PCR was the method, and the copy in TCRdb shows in-frame clones only, minus some. V and J calls and clone size are those listed in that table; D and trimming were worked out from the DNA. The sample shows some 250,000 clones, around 90% of them seen only once. The data stem from a study of blood T cell repertoires in COVID-19. Sequenced sample: peripheral blood. The TCR comes from a human donor in a cohort sampled during active COVID-19.

The CDR3 region is CAWASLSNQPQHF. The CDR3 nucleotides read TGTGCCTGGGCCTCCCTTAGCAATCAGCCCCAGCATTTT. V is TRBV30 and J is TRBJ1-5; D gene ambiguous. Between the trimmed V and J ends, which lost 5 bases and 0 bases, there was a span of 8 bases. The CDR3 runs 13 residues. Germline assignment: CDR1 GTSNPN and CDR2 SVGIG (reference sequence).